The 12 T cell receptor beta chains in this list originate from one sample, sequenced in a study of cytomegalovirus exposure and HLA in healthy donors. 60 Vbeta and 13 Jbeta primers were used in PCR. Assay: immunoSEQ multiplex PCR; the TCRdb copy retains only in-frame clones and omits some. The sample includes about 180,000 clones, 75% seen only once; the top ten take roughly 2.8%. Sequencing was carried out using PBMCs. These receptors were collected from a male donor in good health and CMV-seronegative.

V is TRBV11-1 and J is TRBJ2-2; tentatively, D is TRBD1 (6 bases). Trimming took off 2 bases at V and 3 bases at J, with 19 bases between the two ends. Germline loops: CDR1 SGHAT, CDR2 FQDESV (reference sequence). This CDR3 comprises 18 residues. The CDR3 spells CASSLREWGTPHTGELFF. The CDR3 DNA is TGTGCCAGCAGCTTACGAGAGTGGGGGACACCCCACACCGGGGAGCTGTTTTTT.

The chain recombines TRBV5-1 with TRBJ1-4; tentative D call: TRBD1 (6 bases). The germline V gene has CDR1 SGHRS and CDR2 YFSETQ. Deletions cut 3 bases from V and 6 bases from J, with 18 bases between. This CDR3 has 16 residues. CDR3 bases: TGCGCCAGCAGCTCTGGGGGGGGGCGCAGGGATGAAAAACTGTTTTTT. Translating it yields CASSSGGGRRDEKLFF.

V is TRBV28 and J is TRBJ2-7; D possibly corresponds to TRBD2 (5 bases). V lost 3 bases to trimming and J lost 0 bases, with 12 bases between them. This CDR3 is 15 amino acids long. Germline values: CDR1 MDHEN, CDR2 SYDVKM. CDR3 bases: TGTGCCAGCAGTTTTCGCGGGTCTAGCTCCTACGAGCAGTACTTC. Amino acids: CASSFRGSSSYEQYF.

V gene TRBV19 combines with J gene TRBJ1-5; D uncertain. V gave up 6 bases and J gave up 4 bases, with 10 bases separating them. CDR1 is LNHDA and CDR2 is SQIVND in the germline V gene (reference sequence). The length of the CDR3 is 13 residues. The CDR3 region has the DNA TGTGCCAGTAGCCCCGGGTGGAATCAGCCCCAGCATTTT. Translating it yields CASSPGWNQPQHF.

J is TRBJ2-2 and V is TRBV11-2; TRBD1 agrees at 8 bases. This CDR3 has 15 amino acids. The V segment lost 8 bases and the J segment 6 bases; nucleotides outside the gene matches: 11. Germline CDR1 is SGHAT and CDR2 is FQNNGV. CDR3 protein: CASGDRLGWAGELFF. Here the CDR3 DNA reads TGTGCCAGCGGGGACAGGCTGGGTTGGGCCGGGGAGCTGTTTTTT. The full variable domain, completed using reference TRBV11-2 and TRBJ2-2, is EAGVAQSPRYKIIEKRQSVAFWCNPISGHATLYWYQQILGQGPKLLIQFQNNGVVDDSQLPKDRFSAERLKGVDSTLKIQPAKLEDSAVYLCASGDRLGWAGELFFGEGSRLTVL.

This clone has only a few counts. The rearrangement joins TRBV7-2 to TRBJ2-6; 9 bases are a match to TRBD1. J was trimmed by 0 bases and V by 3 bases; bases with no gene match: 6. The CDR3 length is 18 residues. Germline V CDR1 and CDR2: SGHTA, FQGNSA. CDR3 nucleotide sequence: TGTGCCAGCAGCTTGACCGGGACAGGGTCCTCTGGGGCCAACGTCCTGACTTTC. This sequence encodes CASSLTGTGSSGANVLTF. The variable domain in full, with the rest retrieved from reference TRBV7-2 and TRBJ2-6, is GAGVSQSPSNKVTEKGKDVELRCDPISGHTALYWYRQSLGQGLEFLIYFQGNSAPDKSGLPSDRFSAERTGGSVSTLTIQRTQQEDSAVYLCASSLTGTGSSGANVLTFGAGSRLTVL.

The chain has TRBV18 and TRBJ1-2; D might be TRBD1 (5 bases). The CDR3 contains 14 residues. Trimming shortened V by 1 base and J by 3 bases, and 9 bases separated the two germline ends. CDR1 KGHSH and CDR2 LQKENI come from the germline V gene. CDR3 amino acids: CASSPQDTDYGYTF. The CDR3 DNA is TGTGCCAGCTCACCACAGGACACCGACTATGGCTACACCTTC.

The chain uses TRBV7-8 and TRBJ2-5, with D tentatively TRBD2 (5 bases). Germline lookup yields CDR1 SGHVS and CDR2 FQNEAQ. V was clipped by 0 bases and J by 4 bases, with 9 bases between them. The CDR3 consists of 14 residues. The CDR3 DNA reads as TGTGCCAGCAGCTTAGCCACCGCGGGAGAGACCCAGTACTTC. Translating it yields CASSLATAGETQYF.

The chain joins TRBV6-5 to TRBJ2-7; possibly TRBD1 for D (6 bases). The CDR3 runs 13 residues. V lost 5 bases and J 4 bases, leaving 12 bases between the germline ends. CDR1 and CDR2 (germline): MNHEY, SVGAGI. In DNA, the CDR3 is TGTGCCAGCAGTCCAGATACAGGGTACGAGCAGTACTTC. Its translation is CASSPDTGYEQYF.

The chain links TRBV30 to TRBJ1-5, with D possibly being TRBD1 (6 bases). The CDR3 runs 13 residues. In germline, CDR1 is GTSNPN, CDR2 SVGIG (reference sequence). V dropped 0 bases and J dropped 7 bases, with 10 bases sitting between them. The CDR3 sequence: CAWSVAGDQPQHF. Written as DNA, the CDR3 is TGTGCCTGGAGTGTCGCAGGGGACCAGCCCCAGCATTTT.

The table lists this clone with a few counts. This rearrangement joins TRBV6-4 to TRBJ2-7; perhaps TRBD2 as D (6 bases). Trimming stripped 5 bases from V and 0 bases from J, with 14 bases between. The CDR3 is made up of 15 amino acids. Germline V lookup: CDR1 MRHNA, CDR2 SNTAGT. The CDR3 spells CASSLWAGSSYEQYF. The CDR3, as DNA: TGTGCCAGCAGTCTTTGGGCGGGGAGCTCCTACGAGCAGTACTTC.

This chain connects TRBV6-5 to TRBJ2-2; no firm D call. There are 14 residues in the CDR3. Trimming took off 5 bases at V and 3 bases at J, with 10 bases between the two ends. Germline-derived CDR1 and CDR2 are MNHEY and SVGAGI. CDR3 nucleotides: TGTGCCAGCAGTCAAGGAGAGTACACCGGGGAGCTGTTTTTT. Protein product: CASSQGEYTGELFF.